This T cell receptor (beta chain) was sequenced for a study of T-cell memory formation after mild COVID-19. V lost 4 bases, J lost 7 bases, and 14 bases lay in between. Per the germline V gene, CDR1 is KGHSH and CDR2 is LQKENI. CDR3 length: 13 amino acids. MiXCR was run by TCRdb on the 5' RACE reads, yielding one entry per CDR3 protein. Among roughly 510,000 distinct CDR3 sequences listed, 15% to 20% were seen once. The chain couples TRBV18 to TRBJ2-7; the D call may be TRBD1 or TRBD2 (5 bases each). The sample was PBMCs or a T cell subset sorted from them (not recorded which). The source of this sequence is an adult woman who had mild COVID-19 (a few samples of this study predate the infection). Cell type and time point are not known. Written as DNA, the CDR3 is TGTGCCAGCTCACTGGGACGAGTGGAAGAGCAGTACTTC. It specifies CASSLGRVEEQYF.